This T cell receptor (beta chain) was sequenced in a study of T-cell reconstitution after alpha-beta-depleted transplantation in children. The CDR3 is made up of 15 amino acids. Germline CDR1 is SQVTM and CDR2 is ANQGSEA. The V end lost 7 bases, the J end lost 3 bases, and 22 bases lay between the germline ends. It was with unique molecular identifiers that the TCRbeta library was prepared. TCRdb re-derived calls from the PCR reads in MiXCR, one entry per CDR3 protein. Counted here are about 340,000 distinct CDR3 sequences, 10% to 13% occurring once; the ten biggest clones make up approximately 2.3%. This clonotype turned up a few times.

The receptor comes from a human donor who donated a stem cell graft to a child with acute lymphoblastic leukemia. This chain joins TRBV29-1 and TRBJ2-7, with D perhaps matching TRBD1 (5 bases). Sequenced here: PBMCs from the stem cell graft donor, sampled from the stem cell graft. CDR3 coding DNA: TGCAGCGCGTTGTTGTTTCTTTCTGGACACTACGAGCAGTACTTC. Its protein is CSALLFLSGHYEQYF.